This T cell receptor beta chain was recorded in a study of blood T cell repertoires in COVID-19. Using immunoSEQ multiplex PCR, the repertoire was profiled, and TCRdb retains in-frame clones only, with some absent. The data contain more than 200,000 clones, 80% of them singletons. Sample: PBMCs or T cells enriched from blood (not recorded which). The source is a woman aged 40 to 50 with acute COVID-19.

The CDR3 DNA follows: TGTGCCAGTAGTCCCCAAAGGAGGGGCCTGAAGCTGTTTTTT. Protein: CASSPQRRGLKLFF. V gene TRBV19 combines with J gene TRBJ2-2, with a weak D call TRBD2 (6 bases). Germline V gives CDR1 LNHDA, CDR2 SQIVND (reference sequence). The CDR3 sequence is 14 residues long. Trimming removed 5 bases from V and 12 bases from J, with 19 bases in between.